Below, 25 T cell receptor beta chains from the same sample are listed, as sequenced in a study of blood T cells in healthy people across ages. A second PCR of about 7 to 11 cycles used a sample-barcoded 5' primer and a J-beta primer mix. One entry per CDR3 protein, called by TCRdb with MiXCR from the 5' RACE reads. The data show over a million distinct CDR3 sequences, with under 45% seen just once and approximately 17% held by the top ten. The sample taken for sequencing was blood. The receptors were gathered from a woman aged 55-70 years in good health.

For this clonotype: A much larger clone differs from this one at a single base, so this may be a read error. V usage is TRBV6-1 and J usage is TRBJ2-1; D gene ambiguous. Germline V CDR1 and CDR2: MNHNS, SASEGT. The CDR3 sequence is 15 residues long. The CDR3 reads CVSRGLGGSYNEQFF. CDR3 sequence (DNA): TGTGTCAGCAGAGGATTAGGTGGCTCCTACAATGAGCAGTTCTTC.

This clonotype was detected a few times. The chain links TRBV29-1 to TRBJ2-5; D is ambiguous. The germline gives CDR1 SQVTM, CDR2 ANQGSEA. The CDR3 has 13 residues. V gave up 3 bases and J gave up 5 bases, with 13 bases separating them. For the CDR3, the DNA is TGCAGCGTTGACCTGGCGGCTGGGGAGACCCAGTACTTC. Its protein is CSVDLAAGETQYF.

This clonotype has more than one count but fewer than ten. The chain joins TRBV6-1 to TRBJ2-7; the D gene is possibly TRBD2 (6 bases). From germline, CDR1 is MNHNS and CDR2 SASEGT. The CDR3 totals 11 residues. V was clipped by 10 bases and J by 3 bases, with 10 bases between them. The CDR3 nucleotides read TGTGCCACCGGGGGAGTCTACGAGCAGTACTTC. This sequence encodes CATGGVYEQYF.

The CDR3, as DNA: TGCGCCAGCAGCTTCGGGGGTACTAACGAGCAGTACTTC. Its translation is CASSFGGTNEQYF. The chain uses TRBV5-1 and TRBJ2-7, with D perhaps TRBD2 (6 bases). The CDR3 consists of 13 residues. Trimming took 2 bases from V and 5 from J, leaving 11 bases between them. Germline V gives CDR1 SGHRS, CDR2 YFSETQ.

V and J are TRBV20-1 and TRBJ1-2; D call uncertain. With 1 base removed from V and 8 bases from J, the gap between germline ends came to 14 bases. Per the germline V gene, CDR1 is DFQATT and CDR2 is SNEGSKA (reference sequence). The CDR3 extends over 13 amino acids. The CDR3 region is CSARVQAWAGYTF. The CDR3 DNA reads TGCAGTGCTAGAGTGCAGGCCTGGGCGGGCTACACCTTC.

The chain joins TRBV21-1 to TRBJ2-7. TRBV21-1 is assigned pseudogene status. This CDR3 comprises 16 residues. The CDR3 DNA sequence: TGTGCCAGCAGCAAAGATCAGCCTAAAAGCTCCTACGAGCAGTACTTC. Encoded protein: CASSKDQPKSSYEQYF.

This chain connects TRBV9 to TRBJ2-6; 8 positions agree with TRBD1. In germline, CDR1 is SGDLS, CDR2 YYNGEE. This CDR3 spans 20 amino acids. With 3 bases clipped from V and 0 bases from J, the junction kept 14 bases outside the gene matches. This CDR3 is CASSGGGDRSPGSGANVLTF. In DNA form, the CDR3 reads TGTGCCAGCAGCGGTGGCGGGGACAGGTCTCCTGGCTCTGGGGCCAACGTCCTGACTTTC.

The chain joins TRBV7-2 to TRBJ2-4; D unclear. Matching the DNA end better, TRBJ2-7 makes the J call doubtful. Germline CDR1 SGHTA, CDR2 FQGNSA. The CDR3 runs to 12 residues. The CDR3 loop is CASSFEGHEQYF. The CDR3 bases are TGTGCCAGCAGCTTTGAAGGACACGAGCAGTACTTC.

CDR3 in DNA: TGCGCCAGCAGTTTGAGGGGCCCCTACAATGAGCAGTTCTTC. It encodes CASSLRGPYNEQFF. The chain recombines TRBV5-1 with TRBJ2-1, with D perhaps given as TRBD1 or TRBD2 (5 bases each). The CDR3 is 14 residues long. The germline V and J ends were trimmed by 5 bases and 2 bases, with 11 bases remaining between them. The germline V gene has CDR1 SGHRS and CDR2 YFSETQ.

The genes are TRBV5-1 and TRBJ2-7, with 7 bases fitting TRBD1. CDR1 SGHRS and CDR2 YFSETQ come from the germline V gene. This CDR3 is 14 amino acids long. With V trimmed by 3 bases and J by 1 base, 4 bases remained unmatched. CDR3 bases: TGCGCCAGCAGCTGGAACAGGGGTTCCTACGAGCAGTACTTC. Translating gives CASSWNRGSYEQYF.

This clonotype was counted a few times. The chain couples TRBV5-1 to TRBJ2-3; D is uncertain. The V end lost 4 bases, the J end lost 2 bases, and 20 bases lay between the germline ends. Germline lookup yields CDR1 SGHRS and CDR2 YFSETQ. CDR3 length: 17 amino acids. CDR3 sequence: CASSPEALPGHTDTQYF. The CDR3 coding sequence is TGCGCCAGCAGCCCAGAAGCACTACCCGGGCACACAGATACGCAGTATTTT. Full variable domain (remainder filled in from reference TRBV5-1 and TRBJ2-3): KAGVTQTPRYLIKTRGQQVTLSCSPISGHRSVSWYQQTPGQGLQFLFEYFSETQRNKGNFPGRFSGRQFSNSRSEMNVSTLELGDSALYLCASSPEALPGHTDTQYFGPGTRLTVL.

The genes are TRBV3-1 and TRBJ2-1, with unresolved D. There are 15 residues in the CDR3. CDR1 and CDR2 from the germline V gene are LGHDT and YNNKEL (reference sequence). V lost 5 bases, J lost 7 bases, and 18 bases lay in between. As DNA, the CDR3 is TGTGCCAGCAGCTATCATGGGCCTCCGGGTAATGAGCAGTTCTTC. Protein sequence: CASSYHGPPGNEQFF.

The V gene is TRBV7-9, the J gene TRBJ2-6; D is unclear. V gave up 2 bases and J gave up 3 bases, with 8 bases separating them. Germline V lookup: CDR1 SEHNR, CDR2 FQNEAQ (reference sequence). CDR3 length: 15 amino acids. Here the CDR3 reads CASSLFPVGANVLTF. Written as DNA, the CDR3 is TGTGCCAGCAGCTTATTCCCGGTTGGGGCCAACGTCCTGACTTTC.

This clonotype was seen once. V is TRBV7-9 and J is TRBJ2-1; 9 bases are shared with TRBD1. This CDR3 is built from 15 residues. The germline gives CDR1 SEHNR, CDR2 FQNEAQ (reference sequence). V lost 5 bases, J lost 2 bases, and 4 bases stayed unmatched. In DNA form, the CDR3 reads TGTGCCAGCAGCCCCACAGGGGGCGCCTACAATGAGCAGTTCTTC. Translated, it gives CASSPTGGAYNEQFF.

This clonotype was seen only a few times. V gene TRBV27 combines with J gene TRBJ2-1, with 7 bases matching TRBD2. V shed 6 bases, J shed 6 bases, and the junction held 11 bases outside the gene matches. In germline, CDR1 is MNHEY, CDR2 SMNVEV (reference sequence). The CDR3 is 15 residues long. As DNA, the CDR3 is TGTGCCAGCAGCGACGGGCTAGCGGCACTCAATGAGCAGTTCTTC. Its protein product is CASSDGLAALNEQFF.

The gene calls are TRBV7-6 and TRBJ2-7; D is uncertain. This CDR3 is built from 12 residues. CDR1 SGHVS and CDR2 FNYEAQ come from the germline V gene. Trimming stripped 4 bases from V and 6 bases from J, with 10 bases between. The CDR3 coding sequence is TGTGCCAGCAGCTCCTCTACGTTCGAGCAGTACTTC. As protein: CASSSSTFEQYF.

The chain links TRBV27 to TRBJ2-3; a possible D gene is TRBD2 (6 bases). CDR1 is MNHEY, CDR2 SMNVEV, per germline (reference sequence). The V end lost 8 bases, the J end lost 0 bases, and 15 bases lay between the germline ends. This CDR3 region has 15 residues. CDR3 sequence: CASAILASSTDTQYF. The CDR3 nucleotides are TGTGCCAGCGCCATCCTAGCGTCGAGCACAGATACGCAGTATTTT.

This clonotype showed up just a few times. The rearrangement uses TRBV5-1 and TRBJ2-7, with 7 bases lining up with TRBD1. With V trimmed by 5 bases and J by 0 bases, 8 bases remained unmatched. Looked up from germline, CDR1 is SGHRS and CDR2 is YFSETQ. The CDR3 consists of 15 residues. CDR3 sequence: CASRPDQGDSYEQYF. The CDR3 nucleotides are TGCGCCAGCAGGCCCGACCAGGGGGACTCCTACGAGCAGTACTTC.

In its sample, this clonotype was seen a few times. The J gene is TRBJ2-1, the V gene TRBV9, with a weak D call TRBD2 (5 bases). The CDR3 length is 13 residues. With 0 bases removed from V and 9 bases from J, the gap between germline ends came to 10 bases. Per the germline V gene, CDR1 is SGDLS and CDR2 is YYNGEE. The chain's CDR3 is CASSVGPSGEQFF. CDR3 DNA sequence: TGTGCCAGCAGCGTAGGGCCCAGCGGTGAGCAGTTCTTC.

This chain uses TRBV6-2 or TRBV6-3 with TRBJ2-7; no firm D call. CDR1 is MNHEY, CDR2 SVGEGT, per germline. Trimming shortened V by 5 bases and J by 3 bases, and 14 bases separated the two germline ends. CDR3 size: 14 residues. CDR3 sequence: CASSPPGKYYEQYF. CDR3 coding DNA: TGTGCCAGCAGTCCCCCAGGCAAATACTACGAGCAGTACTTC.

This clonotype occurred a few times. The V call is TRBV7-2, the J call TRBJ2-7; 7 nucleotides match TRBD2. The junction had 15 bases not matched to a gene; V was cut back by 4 bases and J by 6 bases. The CDR3 loop spans 16 amino acids. The germline CDR1 and CDR2 sequences are SGHTA and FQGNSA. CDR3 protein: CASSSGLESFASEQYF. In DNA form, the CDR3 reads TGTGCCAGCAGCTCCGGACTAGAGAGTTTTGCTTCCGAGCAGTACTTC.

The chain links TRBV4-1 to TRBJ2-3; TRBD2 is a possible D gene (6 bases). Trimming shortened V by 4 bases and J by 6 bases, and 11 bases separated the two germline ends. From germline, CDR1 is MGHRA and CDR2 YSYEKL. The length of the CDR3 is 13 residues. CDR3 protein: CASSPPGVDTQYF. The CDR3 DNA reads as TGCGCCAGCAGCCCCCCGGGGGTGGATACGCAGTATTTT.

There are a few counts of this clonotype. J is TRBJ2-5 and V is TRBV25-1; possible D gene TRBD1, 6 bases. The ends were cut back, 1 base at V and 2 bases at J, with 11 bases in the middle. The CDR3 contains 15 residues. The germline V gene has CDR1 MGHDK and CDR2 SYGVNS. Here the CDR3 reads CASSESQGGQETQYF. The CDR3 DNA reads as TGTGCCAGCAGTGAATCACAGGGTGGACAAGAGACCCAGTACTTC.

The chain is built from TRBV7-2 and TRBJ2-5, with a weak D call TRBD2 (6 bases). The CDR3 loop spans 19 amino acids. Trimming pared 1 base from V and 5 bases from J, leaving 26 bases between. Germline V gene lookup returns CDR1 SGHTA and CDR2 FQGNSA. The CDR3 loop reads CASSLGEFSTRDPWETQYF. CDR3 DNA: TGTGCCAGCAGCTTAGGCGAGTTTTCTACGCGGGACCCATGGGAGACCCAGTACTTC.

This clonotype was counted only a few times. The V and J genes are TRBV19 and TRBJ1-1, with 8 bases fitting TRBD1. Germline loops: CDR1 LNHDA, CDR2 SQIVND (reference sequence). J was trimmed by 0 bases and V by 5 bases; bases with no gene match: 5. CDR3 length: 15 residues. The CDR3 DNA follows: TGTGCCAGTAGTTCAATGGGACAGGTGAACACTGAAGCTTTCTTT. This gives the protein CASSSMGQVNTEAFF. The full variable domain, with the rest looked up from reference TRBV19 and TRBJ1-1, is DGGITQSPKYLFRKEGQNVTLSCEQNLNHDAMYWYRQDPGQGLRLIYYSQIVNDFQKGDIAEGYSVSREKKESFPLTVTSAQKNPTAFYLCASSSMGQVNTEAFFGQGTRLTVV.